The rows below give T cell receptor beta chains drawn from one sample of a study of blood T cells in healthy people across ages. TCRdb re-analysed the 5' RACE reads in MiXCR, keeping a single row per CDR3 protein. The sample consists of 790,000 or so distinct CDR3 sequences, about half of them appearing once. What was sequenced was blood. The receptors come from a man older than 75 in good health. The conserved cysteine and the conserved F or W are not part of the CDR3 here.

V gene: TRBV18; CDR3 protein: ASSPGTGMNEQF
V gene: TRBV21-1; CDR3 protein: ASSKDEGVSTDTQY
V gene: TRBV6-2/TRBV6-3; CDR3 protein: ASSYGGFRTDTQY
V gene: TRBV3-1; CDR3 protein: ASSRRGGNQETQY
V gene: TRBV20-1; CDR3 protein: SARVAGEGYEQY
V gene: TRBV29-1; CDR3 protein: SAPGAFSGELF
V gene: TRBV7-9; CDR3 protein: ASSPAGGFNNEQF
V gene: TRBV7-9; CDR3 protein: ASSLSGASSGANVLT
V gene: TRBV7-2; CDR3 protein: ASSLGVSAHTDTQY
V gene: TRBV25-1; CDR3 protein: ASSRAGGQGNNEQF
V gene: TRBV29-1; CDR3 protein: SASFPAGNEQF
V gene: TRBV18; CDR3 protein: ASSPETFSYGYT
V gene: TRBV24-1; CDR3 protein: ATSETSGAQPQH
V gene: TRBV4-2; CDR3 protein: ASSQDPWGNQPQH
V gene: TRBV12-3/TRBV12-4; CDR3 protein: ASSPQLGTSGRNEQF
V gene: TRBV28; CDR3 protein: ASSTRSGLRAGYNEQF
V gene: TRBV7-3; CDR3 protein: ASSLTGTGGEQF
V gene: TRBV20-1; CDR3 protein: SATGTSLGNEQF
V gene: TRBV29-1; CDR3 protein: SVAGLPYEQY
V gene: TRBV5-1; CDR3 protein: ASSIGQGQQPQH
V gene: TRBV4-1; CDR3 protein: ASSHKIQGRSYNEQF
V gene: TRBV9; CDR3 protein: ASSVGISGSTSADTQY
V gene: TRBV4-2; CDR3 protein: ASSQDAPGWGEQY
V gene: TRBV29-1; CDR3 protein: SVEGAGKGSEQF
V gene: TRBV28; CDR3 protein: ASLQGTTYEQY
V gene: TRBV2; CDR3 protein: ASRAGTSFGEQY
V gene: TRBV11-3; CDR3 protein: ASSLASTGGQETQY
V gene: TRBV29-1; CDR3 protein: SVAGQGSGYTDTQY
V gene: TRBV10-3; CDR3 protein: AISDAGTGGYEQY
V gene: TRBV30; CDR3 protein: VWSVIGASRGGYT
V gene: TRBV7-2; CDR3 protein: ASSPPSGLTSYNEQF
V gene: TRBV5-6; CDR3 protein: ASTWGPDTQY
V gene: TRBV5-1; CDR3 protein: ASSSAGQGHEKLF
V gene: TRBV3-1; CDR3 protein: ASSQGKGKETQY
V gene: TRBV27; CDR3 protein: ASSLEQGDNQPQH
V gene: TRBV29-1; CDR3 protein: SVDHSGVYNEQF
V gene: TRBV6-1; CDR3 protein: ASTWEGSEQF
V gene: TRBV10-3; CDR3 protein: AINPGTDEQY